Listed here are 4 T cell receptor beta chains from one sample, sequenced in a study of regulatory T cells in long-lasting Graves disease. Time point reported: newly diagnosed GD, antithyroid drugs for less than 3 months. With RNA extracted from PBMCs as input, the TCR library was made. The TCR beta library used iRepertoire HTBI primers with Arm-PCR amplification of CDR3. TCRdb reanalysed the multiplex PCR reads using MiXCR and keeps one entry per CDR3 protein. The sample has some 490,000 distinct CDR3 sequences, 12% seen once; the top ten hold around 10%. These same data were also listed under a study on T cells in Graves' hyperthyroidism and ophthalmopathy.

The starting material was peripheral blood mononuclear cells (PBMCs), obtained at new diagnosis, from a patient treated with antithyroid drugs. These receptors were collected from a woman aged 25 to 45 with Graves disease.

At least ten counts were recorded for this clonotype. J is TRBJ2-1 and V is TRBV20-1; tentative D call: TRBD2 (6 bases). Per germline, CDR1 DFQATT and CDR2 SNEGSKA (reference sequence). V shed 4 bases and J shed 6 bases, with 22 bases lying between them. This CDR3 has 16 amino acids. CDR3 amino acids: CSATGFWGVFSNEQFF. In DNA form, the CDR3 reads TGCAGTGCTACGGGGTTTTGGGGGGTTTTCAGCAATGAGCAGTTCTTC.

For this clonotype: A much larger clone differs from this one at a single base, so this may be a read error. The V gene is TRBV28, the J gene TRBJ2-7; 10 bases match TRBD2. Germline-derived CDR1 and CDR2 are MDHEN and SYDVKM. This CDR3 spans 15 amino acids. The CDR3 DNA is TGTGCCAGCAGCTCTAGCGGGAGTTTTACCTATGAGCAGTACTTC. It codes for CASSSSGSFTYEQYF.

The chain joins TRBV9 to TRBJ2-1; 8 nucleotides line up with TRBD2. The CDR3 loop spans 18 amino acids. From germline, CDR1 is SGDLS and CDR2 YYNGEE. Trimming cost V 0 bases and J 4 bases; bases outside gene matches: 12. The chain's CDR3 is CASSVGPGEIAGYNEQFF. CDR3 sequence (DNA): TGTGCCAGCAGCGTAGGCCCGGGGGAGATAGCGGGATACAATGAGCAGTTCTTC.

About this clonotype itself: One end of the junction does not line up with germline, which may come from a read error. The chain is built from TRBV7-7 and TRBJ2-1, with TRBD1 matching 7 bases. This CDR3 spans 14 amino acids. CDR1 SSHAT and CDR2 FNYEAQ come from the germline V gene (reference sequence). In DNA, the CDR3 is TGTGCTAGCAGCTTTAGGGAAGGGGGCGATGAGCAGTTCTTC. It is translated as CASSFREGGDEQFF.